These 29 T cell receptor beta chains were sequenced from one sample in a study of blood T cell repertoires in COVID-19. Sequencing was performed with immunoSEQ multiplex PCR; in TCRdb, only in-frame clones are kept and a portion is missing. The sample includes roughly 70,000 clones, about 88% of them seen just once. Material: peripheral blood. These receptors originate from a man in his 70s with acute or convalescent COVID-19.

The count of this clone is one. In DNA form, the CDR3 reads TGTGCCAGCAGACGGACAGAGAACACTGAAGCTTTCTTT. Protein product: CASRRTENTEAFF. V and J are TRBV7-8 and TRBJ1-1; the D gene is possibly TRBD1 (6 bases). The CDR3 has 13 residues. The V end lost 6 bases, the J end lost 1 base, and 9 bases lay between the germline ends. Germline CDR1 SGHVS, CDR2 FQNEAQ. Looking up the rest from reference TRBV7-8 and TRBJ1-1 gives the full variable domain: GAGVSQSPRYKVAKRGQDVALRCDPISGHVSLFWYQQALGQGPEFLTYFQNEAQLDKSGLPSDRFFAERPEGSVSTLKIQRTQQEDSAVYLCASRRTENTEAFFGQGTRLTVV.

The rearrangement uses TRBV5-1 and TRBJ2-5, with TRBD1 as a possible D gene (6 bases). V gave up 4 bases and J gave up 1 base, with 14 bases separating them. Germline V gene sequence: CDR1 SGHRS, CDR2 YFSETQ. The CDR3 sequence is 15 residues long. The CDR3 region is CASSPRGHSQETQYF. The CDR3 DNA reads TGCGCCAGCAGCCCTAGGGGACACAGCCAAGAGACCCAGTACTTC. The entire variable domain, with the rest obtained from reference TRBV5-1 and TRBJ2-5, is as follows: KAGVTQTPRYLIKTRGQQVTLSCSPISGHRSVSWYQQTPGQGLQFLFEYFSETQRNKGNFPGRFSGRQFSNSRSEMNVSTLELGDSALYLCASSPRGHSQETQYFGPGTRLLVL.

The chain couples TRBV11-1 to TRBJ2-1; possible D gene TRBD1, 5 bases. The V gene lost 5 bases and the J gene lost 4 bases, with 9 bases spanning the gap. CDR3 size: 13 residues. Germline V gene data show CDR1 as SGHAT and CDR2 as FQDESV (reference sequence). CDR3 sequence: CASSPNRYNEQFF. CDR3 DNA: TGTGCCAGCAGCCCAAACAGGTACAATGAGCAGTTCTTC.

CDR3 in amino acids: CSVQPGRGNTEAFF. The CDR3 nucleotides are TGCAGCGTCCAACCCGGACGGGGGAACACTGAAGCTTTCTTT. The chain uses TRBV29-1 and TRBJ1-1, with D unresolved. The germline gives CDR1 SQVTM, CDR2 ANQGSEA. The V gene lost 6 bases and the J gene lost 1 base, with 15 bases spanning the gap. This CDR3 spans 14 amino acids. Full variable domain (missing parts from reference TRBV29-1 and TRBJ1-1): SAVISQKPSRDICQRGTSLTIQCQVDSQVTMMFWYRQQPGQSLTLIATANQGSEATYESGFVIDKFPISRPNLTFSTLTVSNMSPEDSSIYLCSVQPGRGNTEAFFGQGTRLTVV.

This chain links TRBV9 with TRBJ1-1, with no clear D. Germline values: CDR1 SGDLS, CDR2 YYNGEE. Trimming left V 4 bases short and J 5 bases short, with 18 bases between. This CDR3 comprises 15 residues. As DNA, the CDR3 is TGTGCCAGCAGCCCAAGTGAGGGCAGCAGGACTGAAGCTTTCTTT. This encodes CASSPSEGSRTEAFF.

The rearrangement links TRBV6-2 or TRBV6-3 to TRBJ1-2; tentatively, D is TRBD1 (6 bases). The CDR3 runs 14 residues. Germline values: CDR1 MNHEY, CDR2 SVGEGT. Deletions cut 4 bases from V and 4 bases from J, with 13 bases between. CDR3 DNA sequence: TGTGCCAGCAGTTTTCAGGGGACGATCTATGGCTACACCTTC. It is translated as CASSFQGTIYGYTF.

This clone has a single count. The chain links TRBV27 to TRBJ2-5, with a possible D match to TRBD2 (6 bases). CDR3 length: 15 amino acids. V was cut by 7 bases and J by 5 bases, with 20 bases left in between. Germline-derived CDR1 and CDR2 are MNHEY and SMNVEV (reference sequence). CDR3 sequence reads: CASKPLGEAGETQYF. CDR3 bases: TGTGCCAGCAAGCCCCTCGGGGAGGCAGGGGAGACCCAGTACTTC.

The V gene is TRBV7-2, the J gene TRBJ2-5, with 8 positions matching TRBD1. Trimming removed 11 bases from V and 3 bases from J; junction bases left unmatched: 8. The germline CDR1 and CDR2 sequences are SGHTA and FQGNSA. This CDR3 has 13 amino acids. The CDR3 loop reads CACQGAGEETQYF. The CDR3 nucleotides read TGTGCCTGTCAGGGGGCCGGGGAAGAGACCCAGTACTTC.

The genes are TRBV12-3 or TRBV12-4 and TRBJ1-1; the match to TRBD1 covers 7 bases. The CDR3 has 12 amino acids. Trimming cost V 11 bases and J 3 bases; bases outside gene matches: 6. The CDR3 here is CASTGEDTEAFF. The CDR3 bases are TGTGCCTCCACAGGGGAGGACACTGAAGCTTTCTTT.

J is TRBJ1-6 and V is TRBV27; 9 bases fit TRBD1. Trimming took 5 bases from V and 7 from J; bases not matched to a gene: 6. CDR1 MNHEY and CDR2 SMNVEV come from the germline V gene (reference sequence). The CDR3 sequence is 15 residues long. CDR3 region: CASSPYRGPNSPLHF. CDR3 bases: TGTGCCAGCAGTCCATACAGGGGGCCCAATTCACCCCTCCACTTT.

V gene TRBV6-2 or TRBV6-3 combines with J gene TRBJ2-4, with 7 bases aligning to TRBD2. The CDR3 extends over 17 amino acids. V was pared by 0 bases and J by 1 base, with 6 bases of the junction left unmatched. Germline CDR1 and CDR2: MNHEY and SVGEGT. CDR3 region: CASSYSTGREAKNIQYF. The CDR3 nucleotides read TGTGCCAGCAGTTACTCGACGGGGAGGGAGGCCAAAAACATTCAGTACTTC.

V is TRBV5-4 and J is TRBJ1-2; the match to TRBD1 covers 9 bases. V lost 4 bases, J lost 7 bases, and 5 bases stayed unmatched. CDR1 and CDR2 (germline): SGHNT, YYREEE (reference sequence). The CDR3 extends over 13 amino acids. The CDR3 region has the DNA TGTGCCAGCAGCCCGGACAGGGGAGGTGGCTACACCTTC. This codes for CASSPDRGGGYTF.

The rearrangement uses TRBV5-1 and TRBJ1-1; 8 bases match TRBD1. The CDR3 is 17 amino acids. The germline V gene encodes CDR1 SGHRS and CDR2 YFSETQ. Unmatched junction bases numbered 16, after V lost 4 bases and J lost 5 bases. CDR3 protein: CASSITPIGQGGTEAFF. The CDR3 region has the DNA TGCGCCAGCAGCATAACCCCCATCGGACAGGGAGGAACTGAAGCTTTCTTT.

The J gene is TRBJ2-2, the V gene TRBV9; TRBD2 is a possible D gene (7 bases). V dropped 0 bases and J dropped 3 bases, with 18 bases sitting between them. CDR3 length: 18 residues. Germline V lookup: CDR1 SGDLS, CDR2 YYNGEE. Here the CDR3 DNA reads TGTGCCAGCAGCGTAGCTATGGGCGGGGGCGAACACACCGGGGAGCTGTTTTTT. It translates to CASSVAMGGGEHTGELFF.

The rearrangement joins TRBV6-6 to TRBJ2-7; the D is unclear. This CDR3 has 15 amino acids. The germline V gene encodes CDR1 MNHNY and CDR2 SVGAGI (reference sequence). V was pared by 0 bases and J by 2 bases, with 11 bases between. CDR3 sequence: CASSYSRLTPYEQYF. CDR3 sequence (DNA): TGTGCCAGCAGTTACTCGCGTTTGACACCCTACGAGCAGTACTTC.

This chain connects TRBV19 to TRBJ1-1; no clear D. The CDR3 runs 12 residues. CDR1 is LNHDA and CDR2 is SQIVND in the germline V gene (reference sequence). The V and J ends lost 1 base and 6 bases respectively, with 6 bases between them. The CDR3, as DNA: TGTGCCAGTAGTATAGGTGGCCCTGAAGCTTTCTTT. It translates to CASSIGGPEAFF. Complete variable domain (other parts from reference TRBV19 and TRBJ1-1): DGGITQSPKYLFRKEGQNVTLSCEQNLNHDAMYWYRQDPGQGLRLIYYSQIVNDFQKGDIAEGYSVSREKKESFPLTVTSAQKNPTAFYLCASSIGGPEAFFGQGTRLTVV.

The chain uses TRBV19 and TRBJ2-6, with D unresolved. The CDR3 is 13 amino acids. V shed 6 bases and J shed 1 base, with 4 bases lying between them. CDR1 and CDR2 from the germline V gene are LNHDA and SQIVND (reference sequence). The CDR3 here is CASRSSGANVLTF. The CDR3 region has the DNA TGTGCCAGTAGGAGTTCTGGGGCCAACGTCCTGACTTTC.

The chain carries TRBV19 and TRBJ2-1; 13 nucleotides align to TRBD2. After removal of 3 bases from V and 15 bases from J, the junction contained 11 bases not matched to a gene. Germline V CDR1 and CDR2: LNHDA, SQIVND (reference sequence). CDR3 length: 15 residues. The DNA of the CDR3 is TGTGCCAGTAGTATGAAGACTAGCGGGGGGCGTCGCCGGTTCTTC. Its protein product is CASSMKTSGGRRRFF.

The chain is built from TRBV7-3 and TRBJ1-1; D uncertain. Deletions cut 5 bases from V and 3 bases from J, with 10 bases between. The germline V gene encodes CDR1 SGHTA and CDR2 FQGTGA. The CDR3 consists of 13 residues. In DNA form, the CDR3 reads TGTGCCAGCAGCCAGATTAAAGACACTGAAGCTTTCTTT. This gives the protein CASSQIKDTEAFF.

The V call is TRBV9, the J call TRBJ2-1; TRBD2 aligns across 15 bases. J was trimmed by 10 bases and V by 0 bases; bases with no gene match: 2. This CDR3 spans 15 amino acids. Germline loops: CDR1 SGDLS, CDR2 YYNGEE. The CDR3 here is CASSVGTSGGGEQFF. In nucleotides, the CDR3 is TGTGCCAGCAGCGTAGGGACTAGCGGGGGGGGAGAGCAGTTCTTC. Full variable domain (missing parts from reference TRBV9 and TRBJ2-1): DSGVTQTPKHLITATGQRVTLRCSPRSGDLSVYWYQQSLDQGLQFLIQYYNGEERAKGNILERFSAQQFPDLHSELNLSSLELGDSALYFCASSVGTSGGGEQFFGPGTRLTVL.

The chain recombines TRBV12-3 or TRBV12-4 with TRBJ1-1; D not certain. With 3 bases removed from V and 2 bases from J, the gap between germline ends came to 7 bases. There are 13 residues in the CDR3. The CDR3 nucleotides are TGTGCCAGCAGTTTTGGAGGCAACACTGAAGCTTTCTTT. Its translation: CASSFGGNTEAFF.

V and J are TRBV6-2 or TRBV6-3 and TRBJ2-3, with D unresolved. Trimming shortened V by 0 bases and J by 4 bases, and 8 bases separated the two germline ends. CDR1 and CDR2 from the germline V gene are MNHEY and SVGEGT. This CDR3 is 14 amino acids long. The CDR3 is CASSYSILSDTQYF. The DNA for the CDR3 is TGTGCCAGCAGTTACTCGATACTCTCAGATACGCAGTATTTT.

This clone came up once. The chain uses TRBV15 and TRBJ2-2; perhaps TRBD1 as D (5 bases). The CDR3 loop spans 13 amino acids. Trimming stripped 0 bases from V and 6 bases from J, with 5 bases between. CDR1 and CDR2 from the germline V gene are LNHNV and YYDKDF (reference sequence). CDR3 nucleotides: TGTGCCACCAGCAGAGACAGGGCCGGGGAGCTGTTTTTT. Translating it yields CATSRDRAGELFF.

V gene TRBV5-1 combines with J gene TRBJ2-3, with 12 positions matching TRBD1. The CDR3 sequence is 15 residues long. Trimming took 3 bases from V and 4 from J; bases not matched to a gene: 3. CDR1 SGHRS and CDR2 YFSETQ come from the germline V gene. The CDR3 loop is CASSWGQGASDTQYF. The CDR3 region has the DNA TGCGCCAGCAGCTGGGGACAGGGGGCGTCAGATACGCAGTATTTT.

The chain combines TRBV5-6 with TRBJ2-5, with a possible D match to TRBD1 (5 bases). The CDR3 has 15 residues. Trimming took off 0 bases at V and 4 bases at J, with 13 bases between the two ends. In germline, CDR1 is SGHDT, CDR2 YYEEEE. The CDR3 is CASSLVGVLGETQYF. The CDR3 DNA is TGTGCCAGCAGCTTGGTAGGGGTATTAGGAGAGACCCAGTACTTC.

This chain uses TRBV11-1 with TRBJ2-5; D may be TRBD2 (5 bases). This CDR3 region has 15 residues. V lost 4 bases, J lost 5 bases, and 17 bases lay in between. The V gene's germline CDR1 is SGHAT and CDR2 FQDESV (reference sequence). CDR3 nucleotide sequence: TGTGCCAGCAGCTCCGTATCCGGGGAAAGGGAGACCCAGTACTTC. It codes for CASSSVSGERETQYF.

The chain recombines TRBV7-2 with TRBJ1-1; D is unresolved. Trimming removed 11 bases at V and 5 bases at J, with 18 bases between. The germline V gene encodes CDR1 SGHTA and CDR2 FQGNSA. This CDR3 contains 13 residues. The chain's CDR3 is CAPFPVSWTEAFF. The CDR3 DNA is TGTGCCCCCTTCCCGGTCTCTTGGACTGAAGCTTTCTTT.

V is TRBV6-5 and J is TRBJ2-5, with TRBD2 as a possible D gene (6 bases). Germline CDR1 MNHEY, CDR2 SVGAGI. The length of the CDR3 is 13 residues. V was trimmed by 5 bases and J by 4 bases, leaving 11 bases between them. The CDR3 bases are TGTGCCAGCAGTCGGGACTTTTTAGAGACCCAGTACTTC. Translated: CASSRDFLETQYF.

The V gene is TRBV28, the J gene TRBJ2-7, with 9 bases matching TRBD1. From germline, CDR1 is MDHEN and CDR2 SYDVKM. CDR3 length: 15 residues. V gave up 5 bases and J gave up 3 bases; unmatched junction bases: 8. The CDR3 DNA reads TGTGCCAGCAGTCGAGCCGGGACAGGGAACTACGAGCAGTACTTC. It codes for CASSRAGTGNYEQYF.